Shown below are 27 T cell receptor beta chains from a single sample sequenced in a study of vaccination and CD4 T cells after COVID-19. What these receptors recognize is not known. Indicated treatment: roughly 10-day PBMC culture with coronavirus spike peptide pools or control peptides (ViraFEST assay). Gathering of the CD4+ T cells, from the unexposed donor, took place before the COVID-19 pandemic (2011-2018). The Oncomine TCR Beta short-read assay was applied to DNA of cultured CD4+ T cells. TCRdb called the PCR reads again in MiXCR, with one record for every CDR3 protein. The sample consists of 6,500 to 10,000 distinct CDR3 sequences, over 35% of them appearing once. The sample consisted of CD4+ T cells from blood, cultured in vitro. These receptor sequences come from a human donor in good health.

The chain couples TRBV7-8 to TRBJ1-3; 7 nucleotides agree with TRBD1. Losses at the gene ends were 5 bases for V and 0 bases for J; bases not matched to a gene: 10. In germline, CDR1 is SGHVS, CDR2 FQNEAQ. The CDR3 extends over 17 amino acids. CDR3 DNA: TGTGCCAGCAGCGGGCTCCTGACAGGGTTCTCTGGAAACACCATATATTTT. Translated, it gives CASSGLLTGFSGNTIYF.

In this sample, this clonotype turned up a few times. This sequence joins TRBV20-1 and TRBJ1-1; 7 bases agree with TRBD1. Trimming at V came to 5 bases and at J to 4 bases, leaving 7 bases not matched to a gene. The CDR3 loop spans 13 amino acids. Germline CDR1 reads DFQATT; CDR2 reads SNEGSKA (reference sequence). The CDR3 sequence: CSAGGGWGTEAFF. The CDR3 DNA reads TGCAGTGCTGGAGGGGGCTGGGGCACTGAAGCTTTCTTT.

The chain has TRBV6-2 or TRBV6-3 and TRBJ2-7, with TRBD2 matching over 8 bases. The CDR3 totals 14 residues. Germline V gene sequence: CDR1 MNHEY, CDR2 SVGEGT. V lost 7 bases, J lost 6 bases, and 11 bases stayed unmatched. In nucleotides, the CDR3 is TGTGCCAGCAAAGACGGGACTAGTACTTTCGAGCAGTACTTC. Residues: CASKDGTSTFEQYF.

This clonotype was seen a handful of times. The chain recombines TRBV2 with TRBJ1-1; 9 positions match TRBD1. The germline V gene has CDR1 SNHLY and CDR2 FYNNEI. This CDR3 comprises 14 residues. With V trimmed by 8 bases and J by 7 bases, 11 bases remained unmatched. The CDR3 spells CASRLTGGIGEAFF. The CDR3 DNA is TGTGCCAGCCGCCTTACAGGGGGCATAGGTGAAGCTTTCTTT.

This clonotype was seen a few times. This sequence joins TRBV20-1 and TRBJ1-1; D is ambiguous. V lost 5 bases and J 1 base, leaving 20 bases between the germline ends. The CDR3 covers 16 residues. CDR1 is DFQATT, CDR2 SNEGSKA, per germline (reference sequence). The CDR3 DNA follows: TGCAGTGCTGAGAACCTTGAGTCGAGAAGGAACACTGAAGCTTTCTTT. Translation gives CSAENLESRRNTEAFF.

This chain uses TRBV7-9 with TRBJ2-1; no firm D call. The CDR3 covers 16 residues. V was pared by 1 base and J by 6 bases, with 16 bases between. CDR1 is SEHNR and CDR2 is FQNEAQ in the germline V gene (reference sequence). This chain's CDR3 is CASSLGMAQRTNEQFF. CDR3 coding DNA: TGTGCCAGCAGCTTAGGTATGGCACAGAGAACCAATGAGCAGTTCTTC.

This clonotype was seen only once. In DNA, the CDR3 is TGTGCCAGCAGTTTGGCTAGCGGGAGGCGATACAATGAGCAGTTCTTC. The encoded protein is CASSLASGRRYNEQFF. This sequence joins TRBV12-3 or TRBV12-4 and TRBJ2-1; 11 nucleotides match TRBD2. The CDR3 covers 16 residues. The V segment lost 3 bases and the J segment 4 bases; nucleotides outside the gene matches: 5.

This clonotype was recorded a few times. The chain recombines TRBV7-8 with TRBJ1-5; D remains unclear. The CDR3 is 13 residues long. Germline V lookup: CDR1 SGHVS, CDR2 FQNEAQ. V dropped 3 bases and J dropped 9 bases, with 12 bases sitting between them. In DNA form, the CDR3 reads TGTGCCAGCAGCTTGAGGCAGTTGGGGCCCCAGCATTTT. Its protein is CASSLRQLGPQHF.

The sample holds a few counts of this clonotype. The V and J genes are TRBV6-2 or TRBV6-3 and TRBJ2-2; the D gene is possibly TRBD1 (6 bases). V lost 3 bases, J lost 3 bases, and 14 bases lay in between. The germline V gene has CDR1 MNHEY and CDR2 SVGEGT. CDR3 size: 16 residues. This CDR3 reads CASSYRLPGDTGELFF. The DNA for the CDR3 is TGTGCCAGCAGTTATAGGCTACCAGGGGACACCGGGGAGCTGTTTTTT.

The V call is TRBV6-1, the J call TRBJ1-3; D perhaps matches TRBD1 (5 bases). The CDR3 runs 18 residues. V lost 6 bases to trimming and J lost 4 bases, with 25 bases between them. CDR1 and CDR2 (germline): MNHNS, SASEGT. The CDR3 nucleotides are TGTGCCAGCAGACAACACCTAGGGGAGAGGAGCAAAGGAAACACCATATATTTT. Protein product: CASRQHLGERSKGNTIYF.

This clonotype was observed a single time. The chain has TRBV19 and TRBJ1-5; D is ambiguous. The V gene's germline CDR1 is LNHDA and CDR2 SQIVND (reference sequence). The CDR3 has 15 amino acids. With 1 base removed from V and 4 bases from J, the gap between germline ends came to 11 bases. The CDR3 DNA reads TGTGCCAGTAGTATAGGAGAGGTCCCGAATCAGCCCCAGCATTTT. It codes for CASSIGEVPNQPQHF. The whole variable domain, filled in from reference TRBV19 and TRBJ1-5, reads DGGITQSPKYLFRKEGQNVTLSCEQNLNHDAMYWYRQDPGQGLRLIYYSQIVNDFQKGDIAEGYSVSREKKESFPLTVTSAQKNPTAFYLCASSIGEVPNQPQHFGDGTRLSIL.

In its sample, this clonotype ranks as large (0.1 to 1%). The CDR3: CASSRTHAGGYTF. The CDR3 DNA sequence: TGTGCCAGCAGTCGGACCCACGCGGGGGGCTACACCTTC. The chain combines TRBV6-1 with TRBJ1-2, with D uncertain. CDR3 length: 13 amino acids. The V end lost 5 bases, the J end lost 8 bases, and 15 bases lay between the germline ends. Looked up from germline, CDR1 is MNHNS and CDR2 is SASEGT.

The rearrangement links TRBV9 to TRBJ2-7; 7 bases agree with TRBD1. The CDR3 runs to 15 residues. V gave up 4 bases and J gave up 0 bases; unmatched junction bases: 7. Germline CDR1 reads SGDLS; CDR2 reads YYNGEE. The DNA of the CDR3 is TGTGCCAGCAGCCCACCAGGGGGTATCTCCTACGAGCAGTACTTC. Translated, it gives CASSPPGGISYEQYF.

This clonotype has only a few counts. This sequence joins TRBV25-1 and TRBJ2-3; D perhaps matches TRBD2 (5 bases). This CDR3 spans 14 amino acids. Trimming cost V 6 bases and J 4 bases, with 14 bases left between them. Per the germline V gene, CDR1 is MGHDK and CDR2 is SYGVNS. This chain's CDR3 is CASSLLAGADTQYF. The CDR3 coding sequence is TGTGCCAGCAGCCTGCTAGCTGGGGCAGATACGCAGTATTTT.

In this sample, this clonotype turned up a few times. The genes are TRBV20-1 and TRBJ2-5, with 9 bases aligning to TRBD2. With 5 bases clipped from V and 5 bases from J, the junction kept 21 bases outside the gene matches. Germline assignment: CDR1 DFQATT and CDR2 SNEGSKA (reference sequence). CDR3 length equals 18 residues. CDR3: CSASPRVVAGVLAETQYF. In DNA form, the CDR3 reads TGCAGTGCTTCCCCAAGGGTGGTAGCGGGAGTACTTGCGGAGACCCAGTACTTC.

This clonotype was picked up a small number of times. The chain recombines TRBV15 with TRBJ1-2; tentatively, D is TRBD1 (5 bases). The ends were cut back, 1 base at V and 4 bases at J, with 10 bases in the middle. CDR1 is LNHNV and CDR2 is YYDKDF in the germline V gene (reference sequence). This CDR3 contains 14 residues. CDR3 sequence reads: CATSRAGPRYGYTF. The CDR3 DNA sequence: TGTGCCACCAGCAGAGCAGGGCCTCGCTATGGCTACACCTTC.

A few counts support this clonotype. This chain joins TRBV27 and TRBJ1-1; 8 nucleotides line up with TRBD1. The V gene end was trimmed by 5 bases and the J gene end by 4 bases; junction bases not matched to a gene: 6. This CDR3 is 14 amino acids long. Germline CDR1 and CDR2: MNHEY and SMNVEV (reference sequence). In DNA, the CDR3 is TGTGCCAGCAGTCTTTCGACAGGGGCCACTGAAGCTTTCTTT. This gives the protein CASSLSTGATEAFF.

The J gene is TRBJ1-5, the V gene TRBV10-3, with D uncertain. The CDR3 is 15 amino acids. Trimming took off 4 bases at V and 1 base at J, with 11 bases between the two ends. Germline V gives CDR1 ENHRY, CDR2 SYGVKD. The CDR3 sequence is CAISASDTSNQPQHF. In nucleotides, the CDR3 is TGTGCCATCAGTGCCAGTGACACCAGCAATCAGCCCCAGCATTTT.

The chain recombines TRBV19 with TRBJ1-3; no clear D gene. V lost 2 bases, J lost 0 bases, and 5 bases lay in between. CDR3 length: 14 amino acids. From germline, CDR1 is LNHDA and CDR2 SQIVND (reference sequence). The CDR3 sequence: CASSISNSGNTIYF. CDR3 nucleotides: TGTGCCAGTAGTATAAGTAACTCTGGAAACACCATATATTTT.

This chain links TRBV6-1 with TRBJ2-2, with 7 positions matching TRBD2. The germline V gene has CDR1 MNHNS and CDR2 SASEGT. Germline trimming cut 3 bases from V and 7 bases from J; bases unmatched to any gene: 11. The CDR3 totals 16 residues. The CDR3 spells CASSEERLALGGELFF. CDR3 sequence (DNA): TGTGCCAGCAGTGAGGAGAGACTAGCTTTGGGCGGGGAGCTGTTTTTT.

CDR3 nucleotides: TGTGCCAGCACAACACGAGAGGGTAACACCATATATTTT. Its protein is CASTTREGNTIYF. The genes are TRBV6-1 and TRBJ1-3; no reliable D call. CDR1 is MNHNS and CDR2 is SASEGT in the germline V gene. Trimming removed 7 bases from V and 7 bases from J, with 14 bases in between. The CDR3 consists of 13 residues.

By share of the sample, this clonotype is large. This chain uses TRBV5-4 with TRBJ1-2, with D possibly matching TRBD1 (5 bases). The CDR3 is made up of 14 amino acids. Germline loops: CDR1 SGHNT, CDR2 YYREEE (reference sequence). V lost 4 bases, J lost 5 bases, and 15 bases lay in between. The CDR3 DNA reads TGTGCCAGCAGCCCCGGGACGGGACCTTATGGCTACACCTTC. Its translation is CASSPGTGPYGYTF.

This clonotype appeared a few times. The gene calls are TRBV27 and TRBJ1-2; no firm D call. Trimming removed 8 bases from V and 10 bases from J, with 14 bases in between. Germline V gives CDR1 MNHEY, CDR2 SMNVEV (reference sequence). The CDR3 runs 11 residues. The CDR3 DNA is TGTGCCAGCGGGATCCTCTATAACTACACCTTC. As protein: CASGILYNYTF.

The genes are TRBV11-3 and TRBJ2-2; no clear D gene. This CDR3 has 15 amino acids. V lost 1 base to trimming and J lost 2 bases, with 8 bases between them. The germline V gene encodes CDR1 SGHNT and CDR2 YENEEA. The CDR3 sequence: CASSLGGVNTGELFF. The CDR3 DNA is TGTGCCAGCAGCTTAGGTGGAGTAAACACCGGGGAGCTGTTTTTT.

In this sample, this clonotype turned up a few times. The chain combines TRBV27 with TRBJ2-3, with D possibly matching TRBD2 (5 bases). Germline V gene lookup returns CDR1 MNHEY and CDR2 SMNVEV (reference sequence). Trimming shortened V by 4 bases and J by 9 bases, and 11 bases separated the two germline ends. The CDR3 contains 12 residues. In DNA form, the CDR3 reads TGTGCCAGCAGTTGGACGGACTCAACGCAGTATTTT. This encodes CASSWTDSTQYF.

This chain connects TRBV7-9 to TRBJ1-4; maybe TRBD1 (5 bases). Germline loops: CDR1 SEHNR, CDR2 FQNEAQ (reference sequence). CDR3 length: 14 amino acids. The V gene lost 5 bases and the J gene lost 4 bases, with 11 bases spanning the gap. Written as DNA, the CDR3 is TGTGCCAGCAGCAGAGACAGTAATAATGAAAAACTGTTTTTT. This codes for CASSRDSNNEKLFF.

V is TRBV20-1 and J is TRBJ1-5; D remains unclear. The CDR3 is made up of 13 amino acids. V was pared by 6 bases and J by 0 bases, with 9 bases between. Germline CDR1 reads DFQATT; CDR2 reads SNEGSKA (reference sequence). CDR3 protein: CSAGYGSNQPQHF. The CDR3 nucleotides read TGCAGTGCCGGGTACGGTAGCAATCAGCCCCAGCATTTT.